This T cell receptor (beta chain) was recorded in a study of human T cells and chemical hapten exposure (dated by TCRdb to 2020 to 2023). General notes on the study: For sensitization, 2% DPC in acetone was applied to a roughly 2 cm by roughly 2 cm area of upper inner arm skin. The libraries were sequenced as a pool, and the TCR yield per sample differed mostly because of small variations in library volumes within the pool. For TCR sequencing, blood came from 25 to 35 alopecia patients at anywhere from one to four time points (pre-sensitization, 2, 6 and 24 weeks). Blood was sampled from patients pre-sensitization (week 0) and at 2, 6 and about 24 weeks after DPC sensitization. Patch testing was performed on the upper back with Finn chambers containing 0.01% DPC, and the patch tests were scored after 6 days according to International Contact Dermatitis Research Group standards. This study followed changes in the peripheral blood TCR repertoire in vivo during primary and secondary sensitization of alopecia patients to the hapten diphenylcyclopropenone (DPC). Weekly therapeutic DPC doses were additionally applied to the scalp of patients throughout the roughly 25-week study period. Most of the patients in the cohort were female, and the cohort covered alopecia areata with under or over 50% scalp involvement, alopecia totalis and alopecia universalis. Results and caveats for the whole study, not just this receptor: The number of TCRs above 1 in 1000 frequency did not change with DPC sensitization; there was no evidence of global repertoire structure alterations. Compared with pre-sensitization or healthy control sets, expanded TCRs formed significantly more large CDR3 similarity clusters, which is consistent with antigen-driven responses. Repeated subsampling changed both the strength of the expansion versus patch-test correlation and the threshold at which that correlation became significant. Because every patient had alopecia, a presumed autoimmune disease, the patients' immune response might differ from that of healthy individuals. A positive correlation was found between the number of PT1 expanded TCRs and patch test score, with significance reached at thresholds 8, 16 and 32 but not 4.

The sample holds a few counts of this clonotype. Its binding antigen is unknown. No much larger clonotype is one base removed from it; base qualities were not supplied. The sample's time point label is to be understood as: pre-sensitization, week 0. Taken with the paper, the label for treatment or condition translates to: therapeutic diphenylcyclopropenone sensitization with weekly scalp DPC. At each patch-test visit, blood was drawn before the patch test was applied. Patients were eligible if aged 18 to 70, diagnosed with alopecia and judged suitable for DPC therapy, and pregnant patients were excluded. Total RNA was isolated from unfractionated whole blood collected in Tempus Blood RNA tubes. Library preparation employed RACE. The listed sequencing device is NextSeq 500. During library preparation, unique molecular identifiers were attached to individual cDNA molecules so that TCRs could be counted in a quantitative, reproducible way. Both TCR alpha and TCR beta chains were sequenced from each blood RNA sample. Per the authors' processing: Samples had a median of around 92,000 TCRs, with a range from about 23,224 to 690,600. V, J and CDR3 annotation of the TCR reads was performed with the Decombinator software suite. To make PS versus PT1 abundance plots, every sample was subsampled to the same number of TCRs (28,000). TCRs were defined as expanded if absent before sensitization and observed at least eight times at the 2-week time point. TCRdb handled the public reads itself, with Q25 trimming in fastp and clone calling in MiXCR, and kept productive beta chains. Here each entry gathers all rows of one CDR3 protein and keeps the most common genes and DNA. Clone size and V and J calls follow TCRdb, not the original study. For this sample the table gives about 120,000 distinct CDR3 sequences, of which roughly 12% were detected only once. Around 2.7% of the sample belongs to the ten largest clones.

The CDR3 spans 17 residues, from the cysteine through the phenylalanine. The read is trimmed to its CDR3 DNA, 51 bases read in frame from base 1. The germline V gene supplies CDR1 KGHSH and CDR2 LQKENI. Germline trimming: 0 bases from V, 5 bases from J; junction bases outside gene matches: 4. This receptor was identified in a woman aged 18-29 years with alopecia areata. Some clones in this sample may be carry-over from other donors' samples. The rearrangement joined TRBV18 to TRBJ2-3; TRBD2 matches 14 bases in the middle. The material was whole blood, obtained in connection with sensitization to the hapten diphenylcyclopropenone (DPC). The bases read TGTGCCAGCTCACCACCCGGACTAGCGGGGGGTAAAGATACGCAGTATTTT. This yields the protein CASSPPGLAGGKDTQYF.